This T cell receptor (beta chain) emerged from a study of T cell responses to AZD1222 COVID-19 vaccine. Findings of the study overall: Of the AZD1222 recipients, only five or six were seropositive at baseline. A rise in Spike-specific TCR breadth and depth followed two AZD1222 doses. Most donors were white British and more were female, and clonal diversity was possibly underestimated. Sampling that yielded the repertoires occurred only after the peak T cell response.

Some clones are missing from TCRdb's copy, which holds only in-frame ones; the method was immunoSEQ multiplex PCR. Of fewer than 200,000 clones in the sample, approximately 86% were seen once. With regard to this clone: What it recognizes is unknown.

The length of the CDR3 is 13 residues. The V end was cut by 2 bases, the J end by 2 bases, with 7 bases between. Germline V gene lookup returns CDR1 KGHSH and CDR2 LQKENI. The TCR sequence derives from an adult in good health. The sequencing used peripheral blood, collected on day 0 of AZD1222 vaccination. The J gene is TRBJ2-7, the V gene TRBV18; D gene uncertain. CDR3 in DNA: TGTGCCAGCTCACCATCTACAACCTACGAGCAGTACTTC. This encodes CASSPSTTYEQYF.